This T cell receptor (beta chain) was identified in a study of early T cells in non-severe SARS-CoV-2 infection. Study at large: From unsorted whole blood, bulk RNA was sequenced, and the chains remained unpaired.

Looked up from germline, CDR1 is LNHDA and CDR2 is SQIVND (reference sequence). CDR3 length equals 12 residues. V shed 5 bases and J shed 4 bases, with 8 bases lying between them. Each cDNA molecule carried a unique molecular identifier. MiXCR, applied by TCRdb to the 5' RACE reads, yields one record per CDR3 protein. The sample comprises roughly 34,000 distinct CDR3 sequences, 4% to 5% of which are singletons, and 7.5% to 8.5% rests with the top ten. This clonotype occurred many times. The source is an adult who was a healthcare worker with PCR-confirmed SARS-CoV-2 infection or an uninfected control (not recorded which). The chain couples TRBV19 to TRBJ1-2; D gene ambiguous. Sequences were obtained from whole blood. The CDR3 is CASSSAGYGYTF. Here the CDR3 DNA reads TGTGCCAGTAGTTCGGCAGGCTATGGCTACACCTTC.